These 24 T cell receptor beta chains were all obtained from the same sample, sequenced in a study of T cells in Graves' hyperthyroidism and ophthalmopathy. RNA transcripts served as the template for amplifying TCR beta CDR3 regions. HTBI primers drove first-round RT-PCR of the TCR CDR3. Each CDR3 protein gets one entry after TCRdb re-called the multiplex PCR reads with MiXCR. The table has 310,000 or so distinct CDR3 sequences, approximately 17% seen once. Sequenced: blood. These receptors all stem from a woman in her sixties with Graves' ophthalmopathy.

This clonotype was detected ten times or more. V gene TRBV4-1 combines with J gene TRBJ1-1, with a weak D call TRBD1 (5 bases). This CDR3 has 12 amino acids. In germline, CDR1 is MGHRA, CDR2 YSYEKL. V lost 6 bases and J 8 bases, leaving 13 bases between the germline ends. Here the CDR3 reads CASSGTELEAFF. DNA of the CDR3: TGCGCCAGCAGTGGGACCGAACTCGAAGCTTTCTTT.

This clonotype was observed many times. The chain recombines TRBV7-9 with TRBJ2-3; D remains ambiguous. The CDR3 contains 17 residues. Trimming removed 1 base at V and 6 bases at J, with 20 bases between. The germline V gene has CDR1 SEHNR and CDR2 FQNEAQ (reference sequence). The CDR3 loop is CASSLVFGQRPRDTQYF. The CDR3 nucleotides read TGTGCCAGCAGCTTAGTTTTTGGTCAACGCCCGCGCGATACGCAGTATTTT.

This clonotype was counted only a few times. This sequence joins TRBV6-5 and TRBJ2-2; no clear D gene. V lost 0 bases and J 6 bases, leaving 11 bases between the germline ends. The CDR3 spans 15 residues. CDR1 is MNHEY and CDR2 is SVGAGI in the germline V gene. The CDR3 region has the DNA TGTGCCAGCAGTTACTCGAGTATGACACCCGGGGAGCTGTTTTTT. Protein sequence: CASSYSSMTPGELFF.

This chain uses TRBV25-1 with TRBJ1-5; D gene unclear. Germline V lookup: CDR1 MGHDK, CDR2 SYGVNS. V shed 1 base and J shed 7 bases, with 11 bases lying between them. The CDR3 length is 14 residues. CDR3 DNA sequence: TGTGCCAGCAGTGAATTAAGGTGGGGACAGCCCCAGCATTTT. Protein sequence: CASSELRWGQPQHF.

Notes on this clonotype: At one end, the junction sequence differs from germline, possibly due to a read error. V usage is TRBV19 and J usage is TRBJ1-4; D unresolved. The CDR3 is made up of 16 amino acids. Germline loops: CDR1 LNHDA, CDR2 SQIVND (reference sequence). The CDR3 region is CASSLWTVATNEELFF. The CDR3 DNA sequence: TGTGCCAGTAGTCTCTGGACGGTCGCAACTAATGAAGAACTGTTTTTT.

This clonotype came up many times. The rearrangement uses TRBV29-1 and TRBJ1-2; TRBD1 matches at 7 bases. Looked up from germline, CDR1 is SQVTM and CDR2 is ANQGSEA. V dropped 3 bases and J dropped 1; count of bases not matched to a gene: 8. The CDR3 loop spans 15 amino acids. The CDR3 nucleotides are TGCAGCGTTGACCGACAGGGTATGGGTAACTATGGCTACACCTTC. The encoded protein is CSVDRQGMGNYGYTF.

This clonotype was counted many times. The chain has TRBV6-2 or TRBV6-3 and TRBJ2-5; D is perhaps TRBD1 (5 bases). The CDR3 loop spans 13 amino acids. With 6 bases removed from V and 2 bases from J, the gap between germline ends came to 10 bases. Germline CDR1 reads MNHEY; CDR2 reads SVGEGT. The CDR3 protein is CASSRQLQETQYF. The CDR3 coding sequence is TGTGCCAGCAGCAGACAGCTACAAGAGACCCAGTACTTC.

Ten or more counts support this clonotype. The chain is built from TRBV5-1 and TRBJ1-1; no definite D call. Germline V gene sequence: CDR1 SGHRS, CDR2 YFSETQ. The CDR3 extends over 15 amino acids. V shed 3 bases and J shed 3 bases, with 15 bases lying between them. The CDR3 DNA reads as TGCGCCAGCAGCTCGGTGGCAGGAACGGACACTGAAGCTTTCTTT. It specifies CASSSVAGTDTEAFF.

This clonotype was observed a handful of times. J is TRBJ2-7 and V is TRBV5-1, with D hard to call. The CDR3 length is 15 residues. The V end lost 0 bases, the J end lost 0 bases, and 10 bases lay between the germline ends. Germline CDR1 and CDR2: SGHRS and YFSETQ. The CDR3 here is CASSLVGLSSYEQYF. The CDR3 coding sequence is TGCGCCAGCAGCTTGGTTGGATTAAGCTCCTACGAGCAGTACTTC.

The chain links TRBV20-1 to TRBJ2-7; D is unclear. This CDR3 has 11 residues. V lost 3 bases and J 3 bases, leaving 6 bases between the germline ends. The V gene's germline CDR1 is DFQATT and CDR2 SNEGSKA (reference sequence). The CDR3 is CSASKVYEQYF. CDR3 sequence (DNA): TGCAGTGCTAGTAAGGTCTACGAGCAGTACTTC.

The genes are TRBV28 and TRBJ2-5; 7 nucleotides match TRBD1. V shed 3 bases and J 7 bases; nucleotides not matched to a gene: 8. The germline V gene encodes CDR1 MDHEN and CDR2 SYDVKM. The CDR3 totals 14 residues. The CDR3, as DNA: TGTGCCAGCAGTTTCTTTGACAGGGCGGGGACCCAGTACTTC. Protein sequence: CASSFFDRAGTQYF.

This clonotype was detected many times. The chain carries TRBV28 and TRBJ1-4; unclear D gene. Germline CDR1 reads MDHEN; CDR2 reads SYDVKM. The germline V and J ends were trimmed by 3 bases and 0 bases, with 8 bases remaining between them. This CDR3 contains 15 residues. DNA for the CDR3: TGTGCCAGCAGTTTTAGGTTAGCAACTAATGAAAAACTGTTTTTT. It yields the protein CASSFRLATNEKLFF.

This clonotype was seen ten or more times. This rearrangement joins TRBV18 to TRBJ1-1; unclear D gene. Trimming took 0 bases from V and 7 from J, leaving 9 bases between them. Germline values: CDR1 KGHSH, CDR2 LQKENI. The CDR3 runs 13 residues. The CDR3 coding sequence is TGTGCCAGCTCACCACCGAGTCACGTTGAAGCTTTCTTT. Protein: CASSPPSHVEAFF.

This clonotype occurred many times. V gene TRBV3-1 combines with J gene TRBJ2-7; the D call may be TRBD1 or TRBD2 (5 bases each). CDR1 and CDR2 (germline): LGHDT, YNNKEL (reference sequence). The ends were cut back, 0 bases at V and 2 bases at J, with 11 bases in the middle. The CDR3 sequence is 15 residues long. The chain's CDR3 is CASSQERGVAYEQYF. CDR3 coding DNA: TGTGCCAGCAGCCAAGAGAGAGGGGTTGCCTACGAGCAGTACTTC.

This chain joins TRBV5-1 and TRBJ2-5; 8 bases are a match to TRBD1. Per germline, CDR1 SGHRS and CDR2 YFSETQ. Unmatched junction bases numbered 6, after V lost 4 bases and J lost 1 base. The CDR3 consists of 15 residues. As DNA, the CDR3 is TGCGCCAGCAGCCCGGACAGGGTAGTCCAAGAGACCCAGTACTTC. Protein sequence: CASSPDRVVQETQYF.

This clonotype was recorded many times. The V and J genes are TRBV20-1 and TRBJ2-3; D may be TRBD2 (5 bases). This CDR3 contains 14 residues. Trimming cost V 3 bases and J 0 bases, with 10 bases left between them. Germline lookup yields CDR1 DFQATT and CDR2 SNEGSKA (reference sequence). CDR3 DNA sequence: TGCAGTGCTAGTGACTGGACTAGCACAGATACGCAGTATTTT. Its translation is CSASDWTSTDTQYF.

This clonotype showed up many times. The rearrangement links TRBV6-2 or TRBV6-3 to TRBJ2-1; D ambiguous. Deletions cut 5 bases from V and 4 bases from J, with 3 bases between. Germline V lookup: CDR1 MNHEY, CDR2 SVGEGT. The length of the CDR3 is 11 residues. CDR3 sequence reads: CASSVYNEQFF. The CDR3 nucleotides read TGTGCCAGCAGTGTATACAATGAGCAGTTCTTC.

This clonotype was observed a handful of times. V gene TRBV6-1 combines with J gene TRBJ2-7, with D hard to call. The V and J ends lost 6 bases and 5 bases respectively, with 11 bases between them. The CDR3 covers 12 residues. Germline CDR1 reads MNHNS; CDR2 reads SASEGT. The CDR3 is CASRRDFHEQYF. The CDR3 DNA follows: TGTGCCAGCAGAAGGGATTTCCACGAGCAGTACTTC.

CDR3 loop: CASSYSTFSPGRIPSYTF. In nucleotides, the CDR3 is TGTGCCAGCAGTTACTCAACCTTCTCCCCGGGACGGATACCGAGCTACACCTTC. J is TRBJ1-2 and V is TRBV12-3 or TRBV12-4; tentative D call: TRBD1 (5 bases). CDR3 size: 18 residues. Trimming took 4 bases from V and 9 from J, leaving 30 bases between them.

CDR3 sequence (DNA): TGTGCCAGCAGCTGGAGGACAGGGGAGACCCAGTACTTC. Its translation: CASSWRTGETQYF. The chain uses TRBV7-2 and TRBJ2-5, with TRBD1 identical over 8 bases. There are 13 residues in the CDR3. The ends lost 4 bases at V and 5 bases at J; junction bases unmatched: 3. Looked up from germline, CDR1 is SGHTA and CDR2 is FQGNSA. Based on the CDR3 plus reference TRBV7-2 and TRBJ2-5, the full variable domain is GAGVSQSPSNKVTEKGKDVELRCDPISGHTALYWYRQSLGQGLEFLIYFQGNSAPDKSGLPSDRFSAERTGGSVSTLTIQRTQQEDSAVYLCASSWRTGETQYFGPGTRLLVL.

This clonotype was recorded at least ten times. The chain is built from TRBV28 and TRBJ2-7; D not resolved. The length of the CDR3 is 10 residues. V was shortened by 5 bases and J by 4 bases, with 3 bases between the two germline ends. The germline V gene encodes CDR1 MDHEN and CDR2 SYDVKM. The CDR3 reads CASSTYEQYF. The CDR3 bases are TGTGCCAGCAGTACTTACGAGCAGTACTTC.

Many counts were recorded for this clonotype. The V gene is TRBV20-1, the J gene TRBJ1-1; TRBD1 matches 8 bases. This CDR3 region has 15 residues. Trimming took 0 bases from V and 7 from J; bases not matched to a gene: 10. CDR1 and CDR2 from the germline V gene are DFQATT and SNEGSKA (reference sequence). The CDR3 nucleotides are TGCAGTGCTAGAGATATGGCAGGGGGCCTTTTTGAAGCTTTCTTT. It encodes CSARDMAGGLFEAFF.

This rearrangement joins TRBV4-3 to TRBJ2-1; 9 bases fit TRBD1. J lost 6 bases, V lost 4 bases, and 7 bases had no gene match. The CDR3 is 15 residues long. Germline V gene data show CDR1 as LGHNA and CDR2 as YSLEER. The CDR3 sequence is CASSPTGTGSNEQFF. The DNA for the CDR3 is TGCGCCAGCAGCCCGACCGGGACAGGGTCCAATGAGCAGTTCTTC.

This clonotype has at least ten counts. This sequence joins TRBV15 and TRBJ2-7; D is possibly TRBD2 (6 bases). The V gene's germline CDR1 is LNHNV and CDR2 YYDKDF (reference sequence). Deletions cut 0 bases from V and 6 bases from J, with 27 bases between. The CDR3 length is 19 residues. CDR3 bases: TGTGCCACCAGCAGAGATTCCCTTTGGGCGGGGAGCCTCTACGTCGAGCAGTACTTC. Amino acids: CATSRDSLWAGSLYVEQYF.